This is a list of T cell receptor beta chains from one sample in a study of T cell repertoires in cytomegalovirus infection. These TCRs' antigens remain unknown. Each CDR3 protein gets one entry after TCRdb re-called the reads with MiXCR. The repertoire includes hundreds of thousands of distinct CDR3 sequences, about 33% of them detected once, and about 17% sits in the top ten. The sample was cultured PBMCs, taken from culture after CMV antigen stimulation. Every receptor here comes from a human donor in good health (CMV status not recorded). Some clones in this sample may be carry-over from other donors' samples. Each CDR3 is given with its conserved first and last residue. The D gene is left open where the match is weak. Clone size is shown for a subset of rows, as once, few, many or a class of expanded clone.

clone size	D gene	V gene	J gene	CDR3 DNA	CDR3 protein
NA	TRBD2	TRBV6-5	TRBJ2-1	TGTGCCAGCAGTTATCGGGGAGCGGGAGACAATGAGCAGTTCTTC	CASSYRGAGDNEQFF
NA	TRBD1	TRBV7-3	TRBJ2-7	TGTGCCAGCAGCTTAGAAACAGGGGGCGGGTACGAGCAGTACTTC	CASSLETGGGYEQYF
once	TRBD2	TRBV6-6	TRBJ2-1	TGTGCCAGCAGTTACGTAGCGGGTGAGCAGTTCTTC	CASSYVAGEQFF
many	TRBD2	TRBV7-2	TRBJ2-3	TGTGCCAGCAGCTCGTTTCAAGCGGGAAGGACAGATACGCAGTATTTT	CASSSFQAGRTDTQYF
NA	NA	TRBV6-5	TRBJ1-1	TGTGCCAGCACCCAACGAGGGGTAGCTGAAGCTTTCTTT	CASTQRGVAEAFF
few	TRBD2	TRBV12-5	TRBJ2-1	TGTGCTAGTGGTACAAGCGGGATACTCTACAATGAGCAGTTCTTC	CASGTSGILYNEQFF
NA	NA	TRBV19	TRBJ1-1	TGTGCCAGTAGTATCAATGACAGGGAAGCTTTCTTT	CASSINDREAFF
few	NA	TRBV12-3/TRBV12-4	TRBJ1-5	TGTGCCAGCAGTTTAGCGGAGCCCCAGCATTTT	CASSLAEPQHF
many	TRBD2	TRBV7-8	TRBJ2-1	TGTGCCAGCAGGTTACTAGCGGGGGGCAATGAGCAGTTCTTC	CASRLLAGGNEQFF
many	NA	TRBV7-2	TRBJ1-2	TGTGCCAGCAGCTATTCGGACGGAGGATATGGCTACACCTTC	CASSYSDGGYGYTF
few	NA	TRBV4-3	TRBJ2-3	TGCGCCAGCAGCCAAGACCCGGACTTAGATACGCAGTATTTT	CASSQDPDLDTQYF
NA	NA	TRBV7-9	TRBJ2-2	TGTGCAGACGTAGTTCCAACCGGGGAGCTGTTTTTT	CADVVPTGELFF
few	TRBD2	TRBV6-2/TRBV6-3	TRBJ2-3	TGTGCCAGCAGAGTAGGACTAGCACGTAGCACAGATACGCAGTATTTT	CASRVGLARSTDTQYF
NA	NA	TRBV6-4	TRBJ2-3	TGTGCCAGCAGGAGGACGGATAGCACAGATACGCAGTATTTT	CASRRTDSTDTQYF
NA	NA	TRBV4-1	TRBJ1-1	TGCGCCAGCAGCCAAGTACAGGTTAAGAACACTGAAGCTTTCTTT	CASSQVQVKNTEAFF
NA	TRBD1	TRBV15	TRBJ1-2	TGTGCCACCAGCAGAGCGGGGGACAGGGGATATGGCTACACCTTC	CATSRAGDRGYGYTF
NA	TRBD1	TRBV30	TRBJ1-2	TGTGCCTGGACCGTGCGGCCAGGGGGCCTTGGCTACACCTTC	CAWTVRPGGLGYTF
many	TRBD1	TRBV10-3	TRBJ2-7	TGTGCCATCGGATCCCGGGACAGGGGGTCCTCCTACGAGCAGTACTTC	CAIGSRDRGSSYEQYF
many	NA	TRBV18	TRBJ2-2	TGTGCCAGCTCACCATTTGGGGCAGGAAACACCGGGGAGCTGTTTTTT	CASSPFGAGNTGELFF
NA	NA	TRBV7-4	TRBJ1-3	TGTGCCAGCAGCTTAGAGGGCTTGGCTGGAAACACCATATATTTT	CASSLEGLAGNTIYF
few	NA	TRBV7-2	TRBJ1-1	TGTGCCAGCAGCTTATCAAGGGGTCCCTCCCCAATGAACACTGAAGCTTTCTTT	CASSLSRGPSPMNTEAFF
NA	NA	TRBV4-3	TRBJ2-7	TGCGCCAGCAGCCAAGTCTTGGGCCCCTACGAGCAGTACTTC	CASSQVLGPYEQYF
many	TRBD2	TRBV7-2	TRBJ2-1	TGTGCCAGCAGCTTTAGACTAGCGGGAGTCTCCTACAATGAGCAGTTCTTC	CASSFRLAGVSYNEQFF
many	NA	TRBV7-2	TRBJ2-5	TGTGCCAGCAGCTCAGTGGCGGGACCAGCAGTAGAGACCCAGTACTTC	CASSSVAGPAVETQYF
NA	NA	TRBV10-3	TRBJ2-3	TGTGCCATCAGAACCCGACTAGGCACAGATACGCAGTATTTT	CAIRTRLGTDTQYF
few	NA	TRBV7-2	TRBJ2-3	TGTGCCAGCAGCTTTCTTGCTAGCACAGATACGCAGTATTTT	CASSFLASTDTQYF
NA	NA	TRBV28	TRBJ2-5	TGTGCCAGCAGTTTGAGGGCAGTACAAGAGACCCAGTACTTC	CASSLRAVQETQYF
few	NA	TRBV5-6	TRBJ1-2	TGTGCCAGCAGGTCTACAGGGTTACCCTACTATGGCTACACCTTC	CASRSTGLPYYGYTF
NA	TRBD1	TRBV11-1	TRBJ2-1	TGTGCCAGCAGCTCACAGGGGGCTGTGGTGGATGAGCAGTTCTTC	CASSSQGAVVDEQFF
NA	NA	TRBV7-2	TRBJ2-1	TGTGCCAGCAGCTTAGCGTGGCAGGGCCGATACAATGAGCAGTTCTTC	CASSLAWQGRYNEQFF
NA	NA	TRBV4-1	TRBJ1-6	TGCGCCAGCAGCCAAGGACTGAATTCACCCCTCCACTTT	CASSQGLNSPLHF
few	NA	TRBV7-2	TRBJ2-3	TGTGCCAGCAGCTTATCCCCTCCAGCGAGCCTCACAGATACGCAGTATTTT	CASSLSPPASLTDTQYF
NA	NA	TRBV30	TRBJ1-1	TGTGCCTGGAGTGCCAGGTCTGAAGCTTTCTTT	CAWSARSEAFF
few	TRBD1	TRBV7-2	TRBJ1-2	TGTGCCAGCAGCTTAGGGATGACAGGGGTCTATGGCTACACCTTC	CASSLGMTGVYGYTF
few	NA	TRBV11-2	TRBJ2-3	TGTGCCAGCAGCTTAGGACACAGGCAGGGGAGCACAGATACGCAGTATTTT	CASSLGHRQGSTDTQYF
few	TRBD2	TRBV6-2/TRBV6-3	TRBJ2-1	TGTGCCAGCAGTTTCGTAGGGCTAGCGGTGTCCTACAATGAGCAGTTCTTC	CASSFVGLAVSYNEQFF
NA	NA	TRBV6-6	TRBJ1-1	TGTGCCAGCAGTCCCACAGGACGTGAAGCTTTCTTT	CASSPTGREAFF
NA	TRBD1	TRBV7-6	TRBJ1-1	TGTGCCAGCCGACAGGGGGTTCTAACGAACACTGAAGCTTTCTTT	CASRQGVLTNTEAFF
few	TRBD2	TRBV6-2/TRBV6-3	TRBJ2-6	TGTGCCAGCAGTTTCCGGACTAGCGGGAGGGCTGGGGCCAACGTCCTGACTTTC	CASSFRTSGRAGANVLTF
few	NA	TRBV7-2	TRBJ1-2	TGTGCCAGCAGTACCACTTCCACGGGGGCGGATGGCTACACCTTC	CASSTTSTGADGYTF
NA	NA	TRBV7-2	TRBJ2-7	TGTGCCAGCAGCTTAAAAGTAGGCCACTACGAGCAGTACTTC	CASSLKVGHYEQYF
NA	TRBD1	TRBV19	TRBJ2-2	TGTGCCAGTAGACATCGGACAGGAGCGAACACCGGGGAGCTGTTTTTT	CASRHRTGANTGELFF
NA	NA	TRBV19	TRBJ1-2	TGTGCCAGTAGTCGACGGGGGATGGACTATGGCTACACCTTC	CASSRRGMDYGYTF
NA	NA	TRBV4-2	TRBJ1-1	TGTGCCAGCAGGGAGGAGGGTCGGAACACTGAAGCTTTCTTT	CASREEGRNTEAFF
once	NA	TRBV27	TRBJ2-1	TGTGCCAGCAGTAAAGTCGGCAATGAGCAGTTCTTC	CASSKVGNEQFF
NA	NA	TRBV7-2	TRBJ2-5	TGTGCCAGCAGCGCCCGGGGACCGCGCCAAGAGACCCAGTACTTC	CASSARGPRQETQYF
NA	NA	TRBV12-3/TRBV12-4	TRBJ2-6	TGTGCCAGCAGTTTTCGGTCTGGGGCCAACGTCCTGACTTTC	CASSFRSGANVLTF
few	NA	TRBV7-2	TRBJ1-6	TGTGCCAGCAGCCCCGGCGAGATTTATAATTCACCCCTCCACTTT	CASSPGEIYNSPLHF
many	NA	TRBV28	TRBJ1-5	TGTGCCAGCACCCTCCCTGCGTGGAATCAGCCCCAGCATTTT	CASTLPAWNQPQHF
few	NA	TRBV7-9	TRBJ1-2	TGTGCCAGCAGCCTAAAACAGGGAGAGTATGGCTACACCTTC	CASSLKQGEYGYTF